This T cell receptor (beta chain) was sequenced for a study of T-cell reconstitution after alpha-beta-depleted transplantation in children. Overall study findings and caveats: Diversity and T-cell counts at one year after transplant derived mostly from new T cells.

The V end was cut by 0 bases, the J end by 5 bases, with 13 bases between. CDR1 and CDR2 (germline): DFQATT, SNEGSKA (reference sequence). The CDR3 covers 14 residues. About this clonotype: Its specificity is unknown.

Unique molecular identifiers were built into the TCRbeta library. TCRdb used MiXCR to reprocess the PCR reads, holding one entry per CDR3 protein. The sample has 450,000 to 550,000 distinct CDR3 sequences; over 9.5% are singletons. Here the sequenced sample was PBMCs, mostly from graft donor cells, taken 180 days after TCRalphabeta/CD19-depleted stem cell transplant. The sequence came from a female patient aged 2-9 years who had a stem cell transplant for aplastic anemia, so the T cells may come from the graft donor. J is TRBJ1-1 and V is TRBV20-1, with D possibly matching TRBD1 (6 bases). The CDR3 protein is CSARDGRGATEAFF. CDR3 DNA sequence: TGCAGTGCTAGAGATGGTCGGGGGGCGACTGAAGCTTTCTTT.